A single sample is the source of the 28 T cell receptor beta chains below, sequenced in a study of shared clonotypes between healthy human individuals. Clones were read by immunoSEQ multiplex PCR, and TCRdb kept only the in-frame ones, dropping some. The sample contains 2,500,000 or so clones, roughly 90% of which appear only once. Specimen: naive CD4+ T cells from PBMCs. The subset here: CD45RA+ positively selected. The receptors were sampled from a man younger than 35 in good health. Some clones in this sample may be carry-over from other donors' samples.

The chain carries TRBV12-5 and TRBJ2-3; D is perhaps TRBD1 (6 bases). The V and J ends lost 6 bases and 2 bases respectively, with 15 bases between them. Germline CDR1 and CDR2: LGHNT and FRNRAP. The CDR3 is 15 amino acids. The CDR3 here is CASGPGQTITDTQYF. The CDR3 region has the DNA TGTGCTAGTGGACCCGGACAGACCATCACAGATACGCAGTATTTT.

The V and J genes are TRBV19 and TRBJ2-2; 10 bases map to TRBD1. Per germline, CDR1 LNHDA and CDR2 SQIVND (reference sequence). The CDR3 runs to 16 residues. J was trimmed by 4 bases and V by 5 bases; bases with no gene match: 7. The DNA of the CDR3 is TGTGCCAGTAGTTCATACCGGGACAGGGGCACCGGGGAGCTGTTTTTT. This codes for CASSSYRDRGTGELFF.

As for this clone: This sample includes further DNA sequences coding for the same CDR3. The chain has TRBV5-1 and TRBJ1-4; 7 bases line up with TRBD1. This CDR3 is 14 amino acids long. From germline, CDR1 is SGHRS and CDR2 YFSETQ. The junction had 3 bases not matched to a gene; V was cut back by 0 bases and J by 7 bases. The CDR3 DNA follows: TGCGCCAGCAGCTTGGAGGGGGCGGGTGAAAAACTGTTTTTT. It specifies CASSLEGAGEKLFF.

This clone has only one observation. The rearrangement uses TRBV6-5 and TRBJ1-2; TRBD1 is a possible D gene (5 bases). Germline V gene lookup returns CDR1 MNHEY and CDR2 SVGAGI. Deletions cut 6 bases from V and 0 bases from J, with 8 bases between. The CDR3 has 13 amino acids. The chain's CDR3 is CASSPRANYGYTF. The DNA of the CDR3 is TGTGCCAGCAGCCCCAGGGCTAACTATGGCTACACCTTC.

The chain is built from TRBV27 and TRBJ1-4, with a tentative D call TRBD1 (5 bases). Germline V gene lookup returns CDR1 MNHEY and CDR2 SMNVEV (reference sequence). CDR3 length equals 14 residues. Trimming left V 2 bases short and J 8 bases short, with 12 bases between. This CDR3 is CASSLISRDEKLFF. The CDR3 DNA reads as TGTGCCAGCAGTTTAATATCGAGGGACGAAAAACTGTTTTTT.

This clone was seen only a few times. As DNA, the CDR3 is TGTGCCAGTAGTCCATCCCGGACAGGGCTGACTGAAGCTTTCTTT. Amino acids: CASSPSRTGLTEAFF. V and J are TRBV19 and TRBJ1-1; TRBD1 matches 8 bases. Trimming took 5 bases from V and 5 from J; bases not matched to a gene: 10. Per germline, CDR1 LNHDA and CDR2 SQIVND (reference sequence). This CDR3 has 15 amino acids. The full variable domain, rest sourced from reference TRBV19 and TRBJ1-1, is DGGITQSPKYLFRKEGQNVTLSCEQNLNHDAMYWYRQDPGQGLRLIYYSQIVNDFQKGDIAEGYSVSREKKESFPLTVTSAQKNPTAFYLCASSPSRTGLTEAFFGQGTRLTVV.

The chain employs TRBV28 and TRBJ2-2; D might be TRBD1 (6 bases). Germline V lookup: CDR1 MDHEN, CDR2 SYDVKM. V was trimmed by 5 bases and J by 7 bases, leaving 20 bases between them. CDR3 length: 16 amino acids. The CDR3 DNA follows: TGTGCCAGCAGTATCCGTTCGTTCAGGGGTGGCGGGGAGCTGTTTTTT. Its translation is CASSIRSFRGGGELFF. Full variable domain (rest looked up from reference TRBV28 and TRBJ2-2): DVKVTQSSRYLVKRTGEKVFLECVQDMDHENMFWYRQDPGLGLRLIYFSYDVKMKEKGDIPEGYSVSREKKERFSLILESASTNQTSMYLCASSIRSFRGGGELFFGEGSRLTVL.

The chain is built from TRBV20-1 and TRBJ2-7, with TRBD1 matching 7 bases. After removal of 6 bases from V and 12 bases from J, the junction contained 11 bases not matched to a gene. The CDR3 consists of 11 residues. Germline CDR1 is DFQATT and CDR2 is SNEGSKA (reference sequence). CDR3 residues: CSAENRGVRYF. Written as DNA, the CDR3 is TGCAGTGCCGAAAACAGGGGCGTGCGGTACTTC.

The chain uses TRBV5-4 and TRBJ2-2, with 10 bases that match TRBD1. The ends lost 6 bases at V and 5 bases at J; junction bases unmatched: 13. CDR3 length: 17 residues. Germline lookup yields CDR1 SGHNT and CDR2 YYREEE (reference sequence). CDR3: CASTPTPDRGRTGELFF. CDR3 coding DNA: TGTGCCAGCACACCCACCCCGGACAGGGGGAGGACCGGGGAGCTGTTTTTT.

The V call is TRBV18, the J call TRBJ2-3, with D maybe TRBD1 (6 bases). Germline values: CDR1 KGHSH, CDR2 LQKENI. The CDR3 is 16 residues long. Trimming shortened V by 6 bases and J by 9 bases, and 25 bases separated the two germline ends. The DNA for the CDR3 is TGTGCCAGCTCCCCATTTGCTACAGGGTTCAGAGGGACGCAGTATTTT. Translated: CASSPFATGFRGTQYF.

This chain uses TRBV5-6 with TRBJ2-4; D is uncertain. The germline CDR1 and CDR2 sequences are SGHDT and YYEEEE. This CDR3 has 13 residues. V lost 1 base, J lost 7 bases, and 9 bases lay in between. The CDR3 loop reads CASSLFQNNIQYF. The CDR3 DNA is TGTGCCAGCAGCTTGTTCCAAAACAACATTCAGTACTTC.

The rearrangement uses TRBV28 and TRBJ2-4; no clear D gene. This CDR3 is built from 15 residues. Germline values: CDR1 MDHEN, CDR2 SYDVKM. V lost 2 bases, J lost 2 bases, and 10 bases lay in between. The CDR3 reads CASSLTVGTKNIQYF. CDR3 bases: TGTGCCAGCAGTTTAACCGTAGGTACCAAAAACATTCAGTACTTC.

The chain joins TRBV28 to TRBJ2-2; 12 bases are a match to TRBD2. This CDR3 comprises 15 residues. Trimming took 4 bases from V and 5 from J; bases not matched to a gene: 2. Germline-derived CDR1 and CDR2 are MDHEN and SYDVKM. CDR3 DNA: TGTGCCAGCAGTTCTGGACTAGCGGGAACCGGGGAGCTGTTTTTT. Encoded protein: CASSSGLAGTGELFF.

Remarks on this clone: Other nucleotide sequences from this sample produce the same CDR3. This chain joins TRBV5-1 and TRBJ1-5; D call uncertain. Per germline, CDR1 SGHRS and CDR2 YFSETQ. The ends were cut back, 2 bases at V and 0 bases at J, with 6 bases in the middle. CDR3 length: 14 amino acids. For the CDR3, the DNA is TGCGCCAGCAGCTTAGACGGTAGCAATCAGCCCCAGCATTTT. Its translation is CASSLDGSNQPQHF.

CDR3 in amino acids: CASSLRTGKEEKLFF. The CDR3 region has the DNA TGTGCCAGCAGCCTCCGGACAGGGAAAGAGGAAAAACTGTTTTTT. The chain uses TRBV7-2 and TRBJ1-4, with 8 bases fitting TRBD1. The CDR3 runs to 15 residues. The junction had 10 bases not matched to a gene; V was cut back by 5 bases and J by 8 bases. CDR1 SGHTA and CDR2 FQGNSA come from the germline V gene. Full variable domain (outside the CDR3, taken from reference TRBV7-2 and TRBJ1-4): GAGVSQSPSNKVTEKGKDVELRCDPISGHTALYWYRQSLGQGLEFLIYFQGNSAPDKSGLPSDRFSAERTGGSVSTLTIQRTQQEDSAVYLCASSLRTGKEEKLFFGSGTQLSVL.

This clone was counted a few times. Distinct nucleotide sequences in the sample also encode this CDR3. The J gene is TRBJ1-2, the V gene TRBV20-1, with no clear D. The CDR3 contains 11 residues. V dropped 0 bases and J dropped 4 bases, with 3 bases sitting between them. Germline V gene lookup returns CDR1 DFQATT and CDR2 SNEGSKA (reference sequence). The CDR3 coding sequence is TGCAGTGCTAGAGATATCTATGGCTACACCTTC. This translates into CSARDIYGYTF.

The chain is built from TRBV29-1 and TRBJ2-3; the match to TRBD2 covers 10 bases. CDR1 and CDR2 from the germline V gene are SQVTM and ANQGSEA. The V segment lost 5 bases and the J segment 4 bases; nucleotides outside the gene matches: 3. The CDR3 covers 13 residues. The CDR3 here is CSVTLAGADTQYF. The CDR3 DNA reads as TGCAGCGTTACCCTAGCGGGAGCAGATACGCAGTATTTT.

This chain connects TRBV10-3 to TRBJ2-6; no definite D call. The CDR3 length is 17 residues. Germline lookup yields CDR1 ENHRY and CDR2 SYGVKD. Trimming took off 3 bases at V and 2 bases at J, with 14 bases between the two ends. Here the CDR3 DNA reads TGTGCCATCAGTGATAACCGAGGAGTGACTGGGGCCAACGTCCTGACTTTC. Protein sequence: CAISDNRGVTGANVLTF.

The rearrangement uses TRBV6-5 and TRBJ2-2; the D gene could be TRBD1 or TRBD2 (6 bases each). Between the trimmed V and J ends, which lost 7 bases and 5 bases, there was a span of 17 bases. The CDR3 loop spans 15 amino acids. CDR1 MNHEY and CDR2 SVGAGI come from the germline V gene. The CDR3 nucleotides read TGTGCCAGCACCTACTGGGGGGCGGTAACCGGGGAGCTGTTTTTT. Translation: CASTYWGAVTGELFF.

CDR3 loop: CASSSDRVGNQPQHF. CDR3 sequence (DNA): TGTGCCAGCAGCTCCGACAGGGTCGGCAATCAGCCCCAGCATTTT. The chain carries TRBV7-8 and TRBJ1-5; 7 positions agree with TRBD1. The germline gives CDR1 SGHVS, CDR2 FQNEAQ. V lost 4 bases to trimming and J lost 2 bases; unmatched junction nucleotides: 5. This CDR3 spans 15 amino acids. Together with reference TRBV7-8 and TRBJ1-5, the CDR3 gives the full variable domain: GAGVSQSPRYKVAKRGQDVALRCDPISGHVSLFWYQQALGQGPEFLTYFQNEAQLDKSGLPSDRFFAERPEGSVSTLKIQRTQQEDSAVYLCASSSDRVGNQPQHFGDGTRLSIL.

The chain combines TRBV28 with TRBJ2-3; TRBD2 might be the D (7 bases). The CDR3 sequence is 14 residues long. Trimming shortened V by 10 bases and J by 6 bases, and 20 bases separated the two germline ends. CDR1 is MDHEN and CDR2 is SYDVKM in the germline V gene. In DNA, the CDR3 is TGTGCCACGATTTCGGGGGGCGCTTTGGATACGCAGTATTTT. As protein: CATISGGALDTQYF.

The CDR3 sequence: CASSQALGAGTLFGYTF. The DNA for the CDR3 is TGCGCCAGCAGCCAAGCGCTCGGGGCGGGGACTCTTTTTGGCTACACCTTC. J is TRBJ1-2 and V is TRBV4-3; D might be TRBD1 (5 bases). V was shortened by 1 base and J by 7 bases, with 22 bases between the two germline ends. Germline V gene data show CDR1 as LGHNA and CDR2 as YSLEER. This CDR3 has 17 amino acids.

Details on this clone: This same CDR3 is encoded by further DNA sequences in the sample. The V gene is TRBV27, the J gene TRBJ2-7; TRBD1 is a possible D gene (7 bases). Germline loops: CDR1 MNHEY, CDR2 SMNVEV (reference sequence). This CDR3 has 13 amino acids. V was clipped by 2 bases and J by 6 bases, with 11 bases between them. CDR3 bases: TGTGCCAGCAGTTTACACAGGGGAGGCGAGCAGTACTTC. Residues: CASSLHRGGEQYF.

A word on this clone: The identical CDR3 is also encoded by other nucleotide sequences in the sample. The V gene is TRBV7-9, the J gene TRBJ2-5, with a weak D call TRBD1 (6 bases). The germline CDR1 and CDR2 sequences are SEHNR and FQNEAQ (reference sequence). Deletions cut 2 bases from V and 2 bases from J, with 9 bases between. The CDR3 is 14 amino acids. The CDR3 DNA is TGTGCCAGCAGCTTAACAGGGCGGCAAGAGACCCAGTACTTC. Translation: CASSLTGRQETQYF. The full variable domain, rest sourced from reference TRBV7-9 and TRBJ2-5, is DTGVSQNPRHKITKRGQNVTFRCDPISEHNRLYWYRQTLGQGPEFLTYFQNEAQLEKSRLLSDRFSAERPKGSFSTLEIQRTEQGDSAMYLCASSLTGRQETQYFGPGTRLLVL.

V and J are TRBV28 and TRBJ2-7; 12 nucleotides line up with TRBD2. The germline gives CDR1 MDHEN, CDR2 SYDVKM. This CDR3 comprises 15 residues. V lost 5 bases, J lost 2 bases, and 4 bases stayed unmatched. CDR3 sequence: CASSELAGGAYEQYF. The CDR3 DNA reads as TGTGCCAGCAGTGAACTAGCGGGAGGCGCCTACGAGCAGTACTTC.

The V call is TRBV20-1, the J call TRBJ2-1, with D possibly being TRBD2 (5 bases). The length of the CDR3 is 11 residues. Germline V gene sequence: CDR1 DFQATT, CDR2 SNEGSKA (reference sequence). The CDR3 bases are TGCAGCGCGCCGAGGGCCTGGGAGCAGTTCTTC. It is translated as CSAPRAWEQFF.

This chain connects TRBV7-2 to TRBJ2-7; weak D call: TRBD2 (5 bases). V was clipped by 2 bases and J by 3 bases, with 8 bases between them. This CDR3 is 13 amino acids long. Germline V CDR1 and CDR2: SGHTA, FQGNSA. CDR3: CASSLRTSYEQYF. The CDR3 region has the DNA TGTGCCAGCAGCTTAAGAACTAGCTACGAGCAGTACTTC.

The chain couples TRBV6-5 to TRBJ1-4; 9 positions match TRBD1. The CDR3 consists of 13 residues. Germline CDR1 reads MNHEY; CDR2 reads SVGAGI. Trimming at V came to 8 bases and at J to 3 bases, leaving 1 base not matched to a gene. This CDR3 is CASGTGSNEKLFF. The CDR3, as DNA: TGTGCCAGCGGGACAGGGTCTAATGAAAAACTGTTTTTT.